A selection of T cell receptor beta chains follows, all from one sample in a study of CD8+CD57+ T cells in acquired aplastic anemia. TCRdb fed the reads into MiXCR, producing one record per CDR3 protein. The data hold 250,000 or so distinct CDR3 sequences, with approximately 45% observed a single time. Source material: sorted CD4+, CD8+, or CD8+CD57+ T cells (not recorded which) from PBMCs. The source of these receptors is a human donor with aplastic anemia. The CDR3 runs from the conserved cysteine through the conserved F or W. The order of the fields is clone size, D gene, J gene, V gene, CDR3 protein, CDR3 DNA. The D gene is left open where the match is weak. Only part of the rows carry a size: once, few, many, or a class if the clone is expanded.

-	-	TRBJ2-7	TRBV5-1	CASSLDHPEVLNHEQYF	TGTGCCAGCAGCTTAGATCACCCCGAGGTGTTGAACCACGAGCAGTACTTC
many	-	TRBJ2-1	TRBV4-3	CASSQDGIRGEQFF	TGCGCCAGCAGCCAAGACGGTATCCGGGGCGAGCAGTTCTTC
few	-	TRBJ1-2	TRBV4-1	CASSHDRSPTAYGYTF	TGCGCCAGCAGCCATGATCGCTCCCCCACGGCATATGGCTACACCTTC
-	-	TRBJ2-1	TRBV24-1	CATNPADEQFF	TGTGCCACCAATCCGGCGGATGAGCAGTTCTTC
many	TRBD1	TRBJ1-2	TRBV20-1	CSARDVGQDYGYTF	TGCAGTGCTAGAGATGTCGGACAGGATTATGGCTACACCTTC
many	-	TRBJ2-1	TRBV7-9	CASSLAIAASVDEQFF	TGTGCCAGCAGCTTAGCTATCGCCGCGAGTGTAGATGAGCAGTTCTTC
-	-	TRBJ2-7	TRBV7-2	CASSPQTGFREQYF	TGTGCCAGCAGCCCACAAACAGGGTTTCGCGAGCAGTACTTC
-	TRBD2	TRBJ2-3	TRBV2	CASSPSGGVGTDTQYF	TGTGCCAGCAGTCCTAGCGGGGGGGTAGGCACAGATACGCAGTATTTT
few	-	TRBJ2-7	TRBV9	CASSVRDGRYEQYF	TGTGCCAGCAGCGTAAGGGACGGGCGGTACGAGCAGTACTTC
-	-	TRBJ2-5	TRBV6-5	CASSYGTWETQYF	TGTGCCAGCAGTTATGGGACTTGGGAGACCCAGTACTTC
many	-	TRBJ1-5	TRBV4-3	CASSQEVGPPQHF	TGCGCCAGCAGCCAAGAAGTGGGACCGCCCCAGCATTTT
-	-	TRBJ1-6	TRBV9	CASSVEQTNSPLHF	TGTGCCAGCAGCGTAGAACAGACTAATTCACCCCTCCACTTT
-	-	TRBJ1-6	TRBV27	CASSTRKNSPLHF	TGTGCCAGCAGTACCAGAAAGAATTCACCCCTCCACTTT
-	-	TRBJ2-3	TRBV29-1	CSARGAGDTQYF	TGCAGCGCAAGGGGTGCGGGAGATACGCAGTATTTT
few	TRBD2	TRBJ2-1	TRBV11-3	CASSQLAGRGENEQFF	TGTGCCAGCAGCCAACTAGCGGGGAGAGGGGAAAATGAGCAGTTCTTC
-	-	TRBJ2-7	TRBV7-9	CASSLGRWTYEQYF	TGTGCCAGCAGCTTAGGAAGGTGGACCTACGAGCAGTACTTC
-	-	TRBJ1-2	TRBV6-6	CASSYDGYAF	TGTGCCAGCAGTTACGATGGCTACGCCTTC
many	TRBD1	TRBJ2-1	TRBV6-4	CASSDSTGGYNEQFF	TGTGCCAGCAGTGACTCGACAGGGGGCTACAATGAGCAGTTCTTC
once	TRBD1	TRBJ2-6	TRBV5-1	CASSVRGTGGTGANVLTF	TGCGCCAGCAGCGTACGAGGGACAGGGGGGACTGGGGCCAACGTCCTGACTTTC
many	-	TRBJ2-7	TRBV10-3	CAISFRDGDGSSYEQYF	TGTGCCATCAGTTTCCGGGACGGCGATGGGAGCTCCTACGAGCAGTACTTC
-	-	TRBJ1-1	TRBV29-1	CSVRQVTEAFF	TGCAGCGTCCGGCAGGTCACTGAAGCTTTCTTT
-	TRBD1	TRBJ2-2	TRBV7-9	CASSLSGGDTGELFF	TGTGCCAGCAGCTTATCAGGGGGCGACACCGGGGAGCTGTTTTTT
-	TRBD2	TRBJ2-7	TRBV30	CAWIDPSGYYEQYF	TGTGCCTGGATAGACCCTAGCGGTTACTACGAGCAGTACTTC
few	-	TRBJ2-1	TRBV24-1	CATSAHNEQFF	TGTGCCACCAGTGCGCACAATGAGCAGTTCTTC
-	-	TRBJ2-7	TRBV6-1	CASDLENEQYF	TGTGCCAGCGACTTAGAAAACGAGCAGTACTTC
-	-	TRBJ1-1	TRBV27	CASSSGSGVDTEAFF	TGTGCCAGCAGTTCAGGATCGGGCGTGGACACTGAAGCTTTCTTT
-	-	TRBJ2-7	TRBV2	CASRRRGIYEQYF	TGTGCCAGCAGACGGCGGGGAATATACGAGCAGTACTTC
few	-	TRBJ2-1	TRBV2	CASVGVSYNEQFF	TGTGCCAGCGTTGGCGTATCCTACAATGAGCAGTTCTTC
-	TRBD1	TRBJ2-7	TRBV13	CASAKDRDNYEQYF	TGTGCCAGCGCCAAGGACAGGGACAACTACGAGCAGTACTTC
-	TRBD1	TRBJ2-1	TRBV28	CASSSGQGSDNEQFF	TGTGCCAGCAGCTCCGGACAGGGATCCGACAATGAGCAGTTCTTC
-	TRBD1	TRBJ1-2	TRBV2	CASSGQGGYGYTF	TGTGCCAGCAGTGGACAGGGCGGGTATGGCTACACCTTC
once	TRBD1	TRBJ1-1	TRBV9	CASSETGGYTEAFF	TGTGCCAGCAGCGAGACAGGGGGCTATACTGAAGCTTTCTTT
few	-	TRBJ2-1	TRBV5-5	CASSLRADPGFFDNEQFF	TGTGCCAGCAGCTTGCGGGCCGACCCGGGGTTTTTTGACAATGAGCAGTTCTTC
-	-	TRBJ1-1	TRBV7-9	CASSSQGMNTEAFF	TGTGCCAGCAGCTCGCAGGGGATGAACACTGAAGCTTTCTTT
-	TRBD2	TRBJ2-2	TRBV28	CASSWGGAGELVF	TGTGCCAGCAGTTGGGGAGGGGCCGGGGAGCTGGTTTTT
once	TRBD1	TRBJ1-3	TRBV7-9	CASSRQGNGIAIYF	TGTGCCAGCAGCCGACAGGGAAATGGAATCGCCATATATTTT
medium-sized	-	TRBJ2-6	TRBV5-6	CASSYFSGANVLTF	TGTGCCAGCAGCTACTTCTCTGGGGCCAACGTCCTGACTTTC
many	-	TRBJ1-6	TRBV7-3	CASSLTASRSSPLHF	TGTGCCAGCAGCTTAACCGCTTCCCGGAGTTCACCCCTCCACTTT
few	TRBD2	TRBJ2-7	TRBV4-1	CASSQDRGGVHEQYF	TGCGCCAGCAGCCAAGATCGGGGGGGGGTCCACGAGCAGTACTTC
few	TRBD1	TRBJ2-7	TRBV28	CASSSRQGARHEQYF	TGTGCCAGCAGTAGCCGACAGGGGGCGCGGCACGAGCAGTACTTC
-	TRBD1	TRBJ1-1	TRBV6-1	CASSYLGQVGNTEAFF	TGTGCCAGCAGTTATCTCGGACAGGTCGGGAACACTGAAGCTTTCTTT
many	TRBD1	TRBJ1-2	TRBV7-9	CASSLAGTGDYGYTF	TGTGCCAGCAGCTTAGCTGGGACAGGGGACTATGGCTACACCTTC
-	TRBD1	TRBJ1-2	TRBV2	CASSVNRGPYGYTF	TGTGCCAGCAGTGTAAACAGGGGCCCATATGGCTACACCTTC
-	-	TRBJ1-1	TRBV20-1	CSARVDRTYAEAFF	TGCAGTGCTAGGGTCGACAGAACGTACGCTGAAGCTTTCTTT
many	-	TRBJ1-6	TRBV30	CAWSDLSISPLHF	TGTGCCTGGAGCGACCTGAGCATTTCACCCCTCCACTTT
-	-	TRBJ2-6	TRBV19	CACSIFVGVSGANVLTF	TGTGCCTGTAGTATATTTGTCGGGGTATCTGGGGCCAACGTCCTGACTTTC
few	-	TRBJ2-7	TRBV2	CASSEVLHEQYF	TGTGCCAGCAGTGAAGTACTCCACGAGCAGTACTTC
many	-	TRBJ1-1	TRBV4-3	CASSFRTLNTEAFF	TGCGCCAGCAGCTTTAGGACCTTGAACACTGAAGCTTTCTTT
once	-	TRBJ2-1	TRBV25-1	CASSRHSAGSYNEQFF	TGTGCCAGCAGTCGTCATAGTGCTGGCTCCTACAATGAGCAGTTCTTC
-	-	TRBJ1-5	TRBV7-2	CASSLGENNQPQHF	TGTGCCAGCAGTTTAGGGGAGAACAATCAGCCCCAGCATTTT
many	TRBD2	TRBJ2-7	TRBV5-1	CASSSSSGGTHEQYF	TGCGCCAGCAGCTCCTCTAGCGGGGGCACCCACGAGCAGTACTTC
-	TRBD2	TRBJ2-3	TRBV24-1	CATLTSGGASTDTQYF	TGTGCCACCCTTACTAGCGGGGGGGCTAGCACAGATACGCAGTATTTT
-	TRBD1	TRBJ1-2	TRBV9	CASSGGDSYYTF	TGTGCCAGCAGCGGGGGGGACAGTTACTACACCTTC
few	TRBD2	TRBJ2-7	TRBV20-1	CSASGDGGGFTEQYF	TGCAGTGCTAGTGGCGATGGCGGGGGATTCACCGAGCAGTACTTC